This entry concerns a single T cell receptor (beta chain). Its specificity is not known. This sample stems from a study of cytomegalovirus exposure and HLA in healthy donors. Study details: The Caucasian-associated ancestry cluster held less than 85% of 398 genotyped donors.

General study results and limits: The study reported that TCR beta sequences accurately predicted HLA-A and HLA-B alleles in most subjects. Evidence from a later analysis indicated that most CMV-associated TCR beta chains looked HLA-restricted.

It was with 60 Vbeta and 13 Jbeta primers that the PCR ran. Profiled with immunoSEQ multiplex PCR; TCRdb holds only in-frame clones, not every one. The sample comprises about 160,000 clones, around 85% of which are singletons, and 4.3% rests with the top ten. Germline V lookup: CDR1 SGHTA, CDR2 FQGNSA. V shed 6 bases and J 7 bases; nucleotides not matched to a gene: 7. This CDR3 spans 13 amino acids. This chain uses TRBV7-2 with TRBJ1-1; 8 bases align to TRBD1. This TCR derives from a man aged 40-50 years in good health and CMV-seronegative. The specimen was PBMCs. This chain's CDR3 is CASSRTGRGEAFF. The CDR3 nucleotides read TGTGCCAGCAGTCGGACAGGGCGGGGTGAAGCTTTCTTT.